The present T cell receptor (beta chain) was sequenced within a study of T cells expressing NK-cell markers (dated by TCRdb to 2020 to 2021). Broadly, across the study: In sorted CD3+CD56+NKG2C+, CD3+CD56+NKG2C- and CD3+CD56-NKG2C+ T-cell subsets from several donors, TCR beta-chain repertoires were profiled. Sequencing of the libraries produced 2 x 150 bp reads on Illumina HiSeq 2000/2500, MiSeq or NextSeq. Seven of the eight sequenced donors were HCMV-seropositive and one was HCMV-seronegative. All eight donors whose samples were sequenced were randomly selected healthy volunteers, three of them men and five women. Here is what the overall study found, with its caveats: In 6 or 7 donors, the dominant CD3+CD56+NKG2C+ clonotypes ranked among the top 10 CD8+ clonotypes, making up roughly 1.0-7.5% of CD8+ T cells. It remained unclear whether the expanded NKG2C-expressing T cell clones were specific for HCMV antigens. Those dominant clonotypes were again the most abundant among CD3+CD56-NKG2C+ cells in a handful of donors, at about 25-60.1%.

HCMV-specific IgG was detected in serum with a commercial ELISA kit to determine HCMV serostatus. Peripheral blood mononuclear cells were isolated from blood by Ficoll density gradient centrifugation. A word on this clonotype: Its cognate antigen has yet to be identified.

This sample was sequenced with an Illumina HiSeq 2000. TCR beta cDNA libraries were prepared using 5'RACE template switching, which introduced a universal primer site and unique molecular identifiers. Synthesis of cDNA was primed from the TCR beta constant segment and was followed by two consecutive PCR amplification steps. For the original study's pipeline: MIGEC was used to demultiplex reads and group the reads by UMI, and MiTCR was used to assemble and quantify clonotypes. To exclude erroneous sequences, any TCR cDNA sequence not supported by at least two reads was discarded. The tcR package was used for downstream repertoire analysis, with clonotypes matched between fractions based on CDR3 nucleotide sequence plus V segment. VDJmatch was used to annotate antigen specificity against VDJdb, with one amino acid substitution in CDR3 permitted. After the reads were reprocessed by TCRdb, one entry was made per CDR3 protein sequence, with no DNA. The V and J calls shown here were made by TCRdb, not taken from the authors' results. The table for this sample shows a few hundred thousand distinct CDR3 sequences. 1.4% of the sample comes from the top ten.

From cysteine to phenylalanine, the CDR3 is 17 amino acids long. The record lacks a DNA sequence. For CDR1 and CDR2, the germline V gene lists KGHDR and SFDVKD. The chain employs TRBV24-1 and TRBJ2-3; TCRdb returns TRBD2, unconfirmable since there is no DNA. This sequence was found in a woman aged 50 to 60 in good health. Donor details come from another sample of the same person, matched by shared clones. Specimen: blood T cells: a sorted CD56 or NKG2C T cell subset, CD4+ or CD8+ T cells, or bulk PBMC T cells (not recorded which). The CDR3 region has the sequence CATSDFGPSGSTDTQYF.